This T cell receptor (beta chain) came from a study of neoadjuvant anti-PD-1 for oral cavity cancer. The CDR3 is 15 residues long. Per the germline V gene, CDR1 is GTSNPN and CDR2 is SVGIG (reference sequence). The V segment lost 2 bases and the J segment 3 bases; nucleotides outside the gene matches: 4. Produced via immunoSEQ multiplex PCR; TCRdb's table is partial and in-frame only. The sample lists about 5,700 clones; 55% to 75% were seen once. The source material was tumor tissue, sampled before nivolumab (anti-PD-1) treatment. The chain is built from TRBV30 and TRBJ2-2, with 9 bases aligning to TRBD1. The clonotype comes from a person between 40 and 80 years old with oral cavity squamous cell carcinoma. The CDR3 spells CAWSPRDRDTGELFF. The CDR3 DNA is TGTGCCTGGAGTCCCCGGGACAGGGACACCGGGGAGCTGTTTTTT.